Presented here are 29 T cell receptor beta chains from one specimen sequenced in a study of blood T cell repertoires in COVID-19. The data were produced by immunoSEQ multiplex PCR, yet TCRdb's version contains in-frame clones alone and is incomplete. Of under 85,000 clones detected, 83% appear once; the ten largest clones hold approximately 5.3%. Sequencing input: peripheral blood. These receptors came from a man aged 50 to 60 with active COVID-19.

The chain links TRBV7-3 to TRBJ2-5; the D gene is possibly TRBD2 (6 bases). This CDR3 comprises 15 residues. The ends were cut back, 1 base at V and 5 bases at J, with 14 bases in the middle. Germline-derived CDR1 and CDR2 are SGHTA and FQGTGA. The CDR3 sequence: CASSLSPAEGETQYF. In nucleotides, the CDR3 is TGTGCCAGCAGCTTAAGTCCCGCGGAGGGGGAGACCCAGTACTTC.

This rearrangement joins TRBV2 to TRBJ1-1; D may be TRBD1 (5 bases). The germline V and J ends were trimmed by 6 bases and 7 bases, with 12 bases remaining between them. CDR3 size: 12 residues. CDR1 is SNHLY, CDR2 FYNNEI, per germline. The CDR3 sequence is CASRAGLLEAFF. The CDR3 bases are TGTGCCAGCAGGGCGGGACTCCTTGAAGCTTTCTTT.

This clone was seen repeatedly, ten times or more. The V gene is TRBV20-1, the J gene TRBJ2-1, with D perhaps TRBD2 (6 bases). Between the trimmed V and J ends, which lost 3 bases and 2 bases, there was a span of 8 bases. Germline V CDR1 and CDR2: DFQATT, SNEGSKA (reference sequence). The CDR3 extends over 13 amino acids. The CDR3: CSASLATYNEQFF. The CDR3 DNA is TGCAGTGCTAGTCTAGCGACCTACAATGAGCAGTTCTTC.

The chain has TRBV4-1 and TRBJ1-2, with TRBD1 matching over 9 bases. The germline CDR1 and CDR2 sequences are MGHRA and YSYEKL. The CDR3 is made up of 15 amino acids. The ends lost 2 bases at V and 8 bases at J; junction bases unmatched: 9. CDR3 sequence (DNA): TGCGCCAGCAGCCAACCCATAGGACAGGGGTACGGCTACACCTTC. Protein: CASSQPIGQGYGYTF.

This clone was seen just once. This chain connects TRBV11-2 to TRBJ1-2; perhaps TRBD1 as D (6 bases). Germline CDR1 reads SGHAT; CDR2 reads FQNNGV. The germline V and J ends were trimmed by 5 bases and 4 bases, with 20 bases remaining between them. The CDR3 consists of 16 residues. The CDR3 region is CASSDRRTATSYGYTF. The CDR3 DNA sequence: TGTGCCAGCAGCGACCGACGGACAGCGACTTCCTATGGCTACACCTTC.

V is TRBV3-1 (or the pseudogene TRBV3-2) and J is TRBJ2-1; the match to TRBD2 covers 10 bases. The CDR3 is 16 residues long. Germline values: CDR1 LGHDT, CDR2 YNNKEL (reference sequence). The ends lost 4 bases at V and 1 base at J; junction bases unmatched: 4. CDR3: CASSPGTSVSYNEQFF. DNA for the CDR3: TGTGCCAGCAGCCCGGGGACTAGCGTTTCCTACAATGAGCAGTTCTTC.

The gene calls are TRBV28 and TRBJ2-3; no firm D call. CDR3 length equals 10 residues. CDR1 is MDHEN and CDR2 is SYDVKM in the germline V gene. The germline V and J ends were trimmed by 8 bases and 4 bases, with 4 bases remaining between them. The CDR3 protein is CASGADTQYF. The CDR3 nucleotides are TGTGCCAGCGGAGCAGATACGCAGTATTTT.

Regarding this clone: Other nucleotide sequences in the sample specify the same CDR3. CDR3 nucleotide sequence: TGTGCCAGCAGCGATACCTACGAGCAGTACTTC. Translated, it gives CASSDTYEQYF. The chain is built from TRBV9 and TRBJ2-7; D is unclear. Trimming took 3 bases from V and 2 from J, leaving 3 bases between them. The CDR3 spans 11 residues. From germline, CDR1 is SGDLS and CDR2 YYNGEE. The full variable domain, completed using reference TRBV9 and TRBJ2-7, is DSGVTQTPKHLITATGQRVTLRCSPRSGDLSVYWYQQSLDQGLQFLIQYYNGEERAKGNILERFSAQQFPDLHSELNLSSLELGDSALYFCASSDTYEQYFGPGTRLTVT.

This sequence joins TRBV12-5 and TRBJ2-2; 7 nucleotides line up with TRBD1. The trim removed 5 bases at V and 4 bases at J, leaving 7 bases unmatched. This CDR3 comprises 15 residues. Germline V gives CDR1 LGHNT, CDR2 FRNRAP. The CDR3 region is CASGPQGPATGELFF. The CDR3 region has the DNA TGTGCTAGTGGTCCACAGGGGCCTGCCACCGGGGAGCTGTTTTTT. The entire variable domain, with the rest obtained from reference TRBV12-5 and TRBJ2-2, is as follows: DARVTQTPRHKVTEMGQEVTMRCQPILGHNTVFWYRQTMMQGLELLAYFRNRAPLDDSGMPKDRFSAEMPDATLATLKIQPSEPRDSAVYFCASGPQGPATGELFFGEGSRLTVL.

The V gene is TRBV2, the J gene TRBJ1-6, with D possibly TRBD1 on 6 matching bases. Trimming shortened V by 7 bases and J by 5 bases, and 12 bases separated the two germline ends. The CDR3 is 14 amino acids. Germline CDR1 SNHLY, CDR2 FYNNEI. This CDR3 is CASTPTGNNSPLHF. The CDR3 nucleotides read TGTGCCAGCACCCCGACAGGAAATAATTCACCCCTCCACTTT.

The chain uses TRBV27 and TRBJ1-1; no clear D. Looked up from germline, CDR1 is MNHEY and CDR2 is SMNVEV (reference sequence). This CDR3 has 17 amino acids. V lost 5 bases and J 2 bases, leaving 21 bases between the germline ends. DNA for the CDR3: TGTGCCAGCAGTCCCCACGGGATGAGGCCGGGAAACACTGAAGCTTTCTTT. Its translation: CASSPHGMRPGNTEAFF.

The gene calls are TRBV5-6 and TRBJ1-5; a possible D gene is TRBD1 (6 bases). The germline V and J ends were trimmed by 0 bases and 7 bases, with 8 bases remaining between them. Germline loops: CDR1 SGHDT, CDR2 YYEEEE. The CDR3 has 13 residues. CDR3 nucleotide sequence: TGTGCCAGCAGCTTGGACAGGGACCAGCCCCAGCATTTT. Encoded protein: CASSLDRDQPQHF.

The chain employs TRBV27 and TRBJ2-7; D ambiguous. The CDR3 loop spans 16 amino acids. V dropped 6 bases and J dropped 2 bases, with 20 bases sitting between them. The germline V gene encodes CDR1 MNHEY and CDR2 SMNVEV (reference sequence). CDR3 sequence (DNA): TGTGCCAGCAGCCCCCTGCCGGCAGGTATCCCCTACGAGCAGTACTTC. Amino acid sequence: CASSPLPAGIPYEQYF.

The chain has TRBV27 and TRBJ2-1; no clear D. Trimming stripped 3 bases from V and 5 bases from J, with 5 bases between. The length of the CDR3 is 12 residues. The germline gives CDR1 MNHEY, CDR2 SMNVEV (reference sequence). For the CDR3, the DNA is TGTGCCAGCAGTTTTATTAACAATGAGCAGTTCTTC. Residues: CASSFINNEQFF.

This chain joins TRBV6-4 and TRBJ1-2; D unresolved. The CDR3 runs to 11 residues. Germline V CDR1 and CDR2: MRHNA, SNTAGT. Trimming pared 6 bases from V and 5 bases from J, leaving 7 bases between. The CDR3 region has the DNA TGTGCCAGCAGGCGAAAATATGGCTACACCTTC. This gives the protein CASRRKYGYTF.

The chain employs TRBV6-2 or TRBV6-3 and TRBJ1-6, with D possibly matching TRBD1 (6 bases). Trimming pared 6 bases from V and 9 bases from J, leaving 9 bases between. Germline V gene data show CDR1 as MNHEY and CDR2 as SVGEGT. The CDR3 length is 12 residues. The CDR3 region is CASSSRGSPLHF. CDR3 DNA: TGTGCCAGCAGCTCCAGGGGTTCACCCCTCCACTTT.

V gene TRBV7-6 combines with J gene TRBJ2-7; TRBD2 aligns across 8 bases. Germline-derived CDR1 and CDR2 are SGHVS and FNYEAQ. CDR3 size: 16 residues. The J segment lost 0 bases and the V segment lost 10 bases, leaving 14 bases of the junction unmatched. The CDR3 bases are TGTGCCACCCGGGAGGGGGGGGCCCTGAGCTCCTACGAGCAGTACTTC. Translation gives CATREGGALSSYEQYF.

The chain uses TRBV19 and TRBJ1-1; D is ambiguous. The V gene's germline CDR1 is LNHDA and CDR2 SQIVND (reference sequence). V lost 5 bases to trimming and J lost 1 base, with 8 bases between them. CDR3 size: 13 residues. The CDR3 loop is CASSYGPNTEAFF. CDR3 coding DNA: TGTGCCAGTAGTTACGGTCCGAACACTGAAGCTTTCTTT.

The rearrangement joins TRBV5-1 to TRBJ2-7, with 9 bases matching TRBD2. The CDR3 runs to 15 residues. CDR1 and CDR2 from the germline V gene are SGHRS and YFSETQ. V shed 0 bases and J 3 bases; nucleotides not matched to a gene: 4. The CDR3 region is CASSLVAGENYEQYF. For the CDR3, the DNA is TGCGCCAGCAGCTTGGTAGCGGGAGAGAACTACGAGCAGTACTTC.

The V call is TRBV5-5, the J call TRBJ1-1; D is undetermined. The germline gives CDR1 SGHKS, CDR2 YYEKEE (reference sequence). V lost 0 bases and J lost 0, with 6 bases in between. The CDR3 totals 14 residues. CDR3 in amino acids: CASSLEQMNTEAFF. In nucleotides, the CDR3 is TGTGCCAGCAGCTTGGAACAGATGAACACTGAAGCTTTCTTT.

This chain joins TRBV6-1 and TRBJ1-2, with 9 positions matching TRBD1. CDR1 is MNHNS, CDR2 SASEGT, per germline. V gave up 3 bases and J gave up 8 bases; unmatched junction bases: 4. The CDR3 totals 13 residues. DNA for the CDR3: TGTGCCAGCAGTGAGGACAGGGGAATGGGCTACACCTTC. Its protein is CASSEDRGMGYTF.

In DNA, the CDR3 is TGCGCCAGCAGCCTCGGACAGGCCCTAAACACTGAAGCTTTCTTT. It yields the protein CASSLGQALNTEAFF. The chain joins TRBV5-1 to TRBJ1-1; TRBD1 matches 7 bases. The J segment lost 2 bases and the V segment lost 4 bases, leaving 8 bases of the junction unmatched. Looked up from germline, CDR1 is SGHRS and CDR2 is YFSETQ. CDR3 length equals 15 residues.

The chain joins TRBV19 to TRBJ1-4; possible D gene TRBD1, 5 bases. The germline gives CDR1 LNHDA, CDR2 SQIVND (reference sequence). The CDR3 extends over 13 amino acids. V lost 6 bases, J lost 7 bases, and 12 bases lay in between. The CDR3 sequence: CASRGPVVEKLFF. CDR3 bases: TGTGCCAGTAGGGGGCCCGTTGTTGAAAAACTGTTTTTT.

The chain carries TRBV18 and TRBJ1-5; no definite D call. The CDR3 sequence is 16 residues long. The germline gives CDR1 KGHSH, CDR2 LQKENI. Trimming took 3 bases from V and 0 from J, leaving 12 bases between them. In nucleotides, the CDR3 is TGTGCCAGCTCACCCCCAGCGTTATATAGCAATCAGCCCCAGCATTTT. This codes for CASSPPALYSNQPQHF.

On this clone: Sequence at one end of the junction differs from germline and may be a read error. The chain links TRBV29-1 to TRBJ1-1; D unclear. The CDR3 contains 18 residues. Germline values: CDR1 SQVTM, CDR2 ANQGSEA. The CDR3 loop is CSVEDSVPGLSWNAEAFF. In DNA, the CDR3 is TGCAGCGTTGAAGATTCAGTCCCAGGCTTGTCCTGGAACGCTGAAGCTTTCTTT.

This chain's CDR3 is CASSDSGGGSGDTQYF. The CDR3 coding sequence is TGCGCCAGCAGTGACTCAGGGGGTGGTAGCGGAGATACGCAGTATTTT. This chain connects TRBV10-1 to TRBJ2-3; TRBD1 might be the D (7 bases). The CDR3 has 16 residues. V lost 3 bases and J 5 bases, leaving 18 bases between the germline ends. CDR1 WNHNN and CDR2 SYGVQD come from the germline V gene (reference sequence).

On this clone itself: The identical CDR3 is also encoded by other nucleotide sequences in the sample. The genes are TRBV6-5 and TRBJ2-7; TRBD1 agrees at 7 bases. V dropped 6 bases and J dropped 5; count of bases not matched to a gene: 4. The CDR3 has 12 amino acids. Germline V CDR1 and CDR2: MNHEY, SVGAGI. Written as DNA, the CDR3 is TGTGCCAGCAGAAGGGACAGCCACGAGCAGTACTTC. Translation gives CASRRDSHEQYF.

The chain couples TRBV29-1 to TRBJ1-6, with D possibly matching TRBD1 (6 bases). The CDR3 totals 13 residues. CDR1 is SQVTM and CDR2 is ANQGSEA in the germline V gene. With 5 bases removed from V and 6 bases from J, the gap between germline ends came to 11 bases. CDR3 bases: TGCAGCGTTAGCTCAGGGGCTAATTCACCCCTCCACTTT. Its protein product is CSVSSGANSPLHF.

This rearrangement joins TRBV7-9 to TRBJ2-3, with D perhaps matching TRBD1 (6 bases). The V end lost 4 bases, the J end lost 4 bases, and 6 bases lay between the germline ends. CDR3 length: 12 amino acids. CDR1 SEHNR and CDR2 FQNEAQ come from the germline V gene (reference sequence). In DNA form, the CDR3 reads TGTGCCAGCAGCTGGACAGCAGATACGCAGTATTTT. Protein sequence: CASSWTADTQYF. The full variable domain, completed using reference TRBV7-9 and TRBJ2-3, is DTGVSQNPRHKITKRGQNVTFRCDPISEHNRLYWYRQTLGQGPEFLTYFQNEAQLEKSRLLSDRFSAERPKGSFSTLEIQRTEQGDSAMYLCASSWTADTQYFGPGTRLTVL.